These 25 T cell receptor beta chains were all obtained from the same sample, sequenced in a study of blood T cell repertoires in COVID-19. The repertoire was sequenced with immunoSEQ multiplex PCR; TCRdb's copy has only in-frame clones and lacks some. The sample includes 60,000 to 95,000 clones, approximately 88% of them seen just once. What was sequenced was peripheral blood. Every receptor here comes from a woman between 50 and 59 years old with acute or convalescent COVID-19.

The chain employs TRBV20-1 and TRBJ2-7, with TRBD2 as a possible D gene (6 bases). V lost 3 bases and J 7 bases, leaving 10 bases between the germline ends. The CDR3 spans 11 residues. CDR1 is DFQATT, CDR2 SNEGSKA, per germline (reference sequence). CDR3 loop: CSASDGGEQYF. CDR3 nucleotides: TGCAGTGCTAGTGACGGGGGTGAGCAGTACTTC.

The chain recombines TRBV7-9 with TRBJ2-5, with D unresolved. Germline V lookup: CDR1 SEHNR, CDR2 FQNEAQ (reference sequence). This CDR3 is built from 11 residues. Trimming shortened V by 5 bases and J by 6 bases, and 7 bases separated the two germline ends. The CDR3 nucleotides are TGTGCCAGCAGCCCGACTCAGACCCAGTACTTC. It specifies CASSPTQTQYF.

The chain couples TRBV19 to TRBJ2-5, with 8 bases that match TRBD1. There are 15 residues in the CDR3. V gave up 3 bases and J gave up 2 bases; unmatched junction bases: 5. Germline V gene data show CDR1 as LNHDA and CDR2 as SQIVND (reference sequence). The CDR3 loop reads CASSMGQATQETQYF. The CDR3 nucleotides read TGTGCCAGTAGTATGGGACAGGCGACACAAGAGACCCAGTACTTC.

The chain recombines TRBV6-5 with TRBJ2-7, with 7 bases that match TRBD1. The ends lost 5 bases at V and 7 bases at J; junction bases unmatched: 5. This CDR3 has 12 amino acids. Germline loops: CDR1 MNHEY, CDR2 SVGAGI. The CDR3 nucleotides are TGTGCCAGCAGTCTGACAGGGCGGGAGCAGTACTTC. Translated: CASSLTGREQYF.

A single count supports this clone. This chain links TRBV2 with TRBJ1-5; 8 positions match TRBD1. The CDR3 sequence is 13 residues long. Per the germline V gene, CDR1 is SNHLY and CDR2 is FYNNEI. Trimming took 4 bases from V and 8 from J; bases not matched to a gene: 4. CDR3 residues: CASSGQGIEPQHF. The CDR3 coding sequence is TGTGCCAGCAGTGGACAGGGGATTGAGCCCCAGCATTTT. Combining the CDR3 with reference TRBV2 and TRBJ1-5 gives the whole variable domain EPEVTQTPSHQVTQMGQEVILRCVPISNHLYFYWYRQILGQKVEFLVSFYNNEISEKSEIFDDQFSVERPDGSNFTLKIRSTKLEDSAMYFCASSGQGIEPQHFGDGTRLSIL.

The gene calls are TRBV14 and TRBJ2-5; the D gene is possibly TRBD2 (7 bases). This CDR3 is built from 16 residues. Germline-derived CDR1 and CDR2 are SGHDN and FVKESK. V dropped 2 bases and J dropped 5 bases, with 18 bases sitting between them. CDR3 sequence (DNA): TGTGCCAGCAGCCAACGGGCACCGCGGGGGCGCGAGACCCAGTACTTC. This gives the protein CASSQRAPRGRETQYF.

The V gene is TRBV28, the J gene TRBJ1-4; 7 positions match TRBD1. This CDR3 contains 15 residues. The germline V gene has CDR1 MDHEN and CDR2 SYDVKM. Trimming removed 7 bases from V and 5 bases from J; junction bases left unmatched: 10. For the CDR3, the DNA is TGTGCCAGCACTCATGGGGGACAGATAAATGAAAAACTGTTTTTT. It encodes CASTHGGQINEKLFF.

In its sample, this clone was seen a few times. V is TRBV5-1 and J is TRBJ2-5; 7 nucleotides line up with TRBD1. This CDR3 has 14 amino acids. The germline V gene encodes CDR1 SGHRS and CDR2 YFSETQ. V gave up 0 bases and J gave up 5 bases; unmatched junction bases: 4. The CDR3 bases are TGCGCCAGCAGCTTGGGGGACAGCTGGGAGACCCAGTACTTC. This translates into CASSLGDSWETQYF.

The rearrangement uses TRBV19 and TRBJ1-3; possible D gene TRBD1, 6 bases. The CDR3 is 17 amino acids. Per the germline V gene, CDR1 is LNHDA and CDR2 is SQIVND (reference sequence). V was cut by 9 bases and J by 0 bases, with 21 bases left in between. The chain's CDR3 is CASTTTGTSSSGNTIYF. CDR3 sequence (DNA): TGTGCCAGCACCACCACCGGGACAAGTAGCTCTGGAAACACCATATATTTT.

This clone was picked up one time. The gene calls are TRBV28 and TRBJ2-5, with 9 nucleotides matching TRBD1. The length of the CDR3 is 17 residues. V trimming: 4 bases; J trimming: 5 bases; junction bases outside the gene matches: 14. The germline V gene encodes CDR1 MDHEN and CDR2 SYDVKM. The CDR3 coding sequence is TGTGCCAGCAGTTCGGCGCGCGAGACAGGGGGGAAGGAGACCCAGTACTTC. This codes for CASSSARETGGKETQYF.

J is TRBJ1-1 and V is TRBV2; D might be TRBD1 (5 bases). The CDR3 loop spans 14 amino acids. The germline V gene has CDR1 SNHLY and CDR2 FYNNEI. With 2 bases removed from V and 6 bases from J, the gap between germline ends came to 13 bases. The CDR3 DNA is TGTGCCAGCAGTGAATACAGGTCGCAGGCTGAAGCTTTCTTT. Protein sequence: CASSEYRSQAEAFF.

The chain has TRBV10-3 and TRBJ2-6; the match to TRBD1 covers 7 bases. From germline, CDR1 is ENHRY and CDR2 SYGVKD. The CDR3 extends over 18 amino acids. V shed 0 bases, J shed 2 bases, and the junction held 7 bases outside the gene matches. CDR3 DNA sequence: TGTGCCATCAGTGAGTCTTTTGGGACAGCTACTGGGGCCAACGTCCTGACTTTC. Its translation: CAISESFGTATGANVLTF.

This clone was seen more than once but under ten times. The chain employs TRBV11-2 and TRBJ1-2; 8 bases align to TRBD1. The CDR3 runs to 13 residues. CDR1 SGHAT and CDR2 FQNNGV come from the germline V gene. Trimming removed 5 bases from V and 10 bases from J; junction bases left unmatched: 9. The CDR3 DNA follows: TGTGCCAGCAGCCCTGGGACAGGCAGCGACTACACCTTC. This sequence encodes CASSPGTGSDYTF.

The V gene is TRBV6-6, the J gene TRBJ2-7, with 8 bases aligning to TRBD1. The trim removed 4 bases at V and 2 bases at J, leaving 10 bases unmatched. Looked up from germline, CDR1 is MNHNY and CDR2 is SVGAGI (reference sequence). The CDR3 loop spans 16 amino acids. CDR3: CASSSPRDRNTYEQYF. CDR3 nucleotide sequence: TGTGCCAGCAGTTCCCCCCGGGACAGGAATACCTACGAGCAGTACTTC.

The chain has TRBV6-6 and TRBJ2-1; D is undetermined. The CDR3 covers 11 residues. Germline lookup yields CDR1 MNHNY and CDR2 SVGAGI (reference sequence). The V end lost 2 bases, the J end lost 7 bases, and 3 bases lay between the germline ends. DNA for the CDR3: TGTGCCAGCAGTTACCCTAATGAGCAGTTCTTC. Translating it yields CASSYPNEQFF.

V is TRBV2 and J is TRBJ1-2, with 8 bases lining up with TRBD1. The germline V gene encodes CDR1 SNHLY and CDR2 FYNNEI. Trimming removed 8 bases from V and 8 bases from J; junction bases left unmatched: 4. This CDR3 has 11 residues. Here the CDR3 DNA reads TGTGCCAGCGGGACAGGTGGCGGCTACACCTTC. Protein sequence: CASGTGGGYTF.

This clone was seen just once. The chain combines TRBV18 with TRBJ2-3; perhaps TRBD2 as D (5 bases). The germline CDR1 and CDR2 sequences are KGHSH and LQKENI. This CDR3 contains 15 residues. V lost 3 bases to trimming and J lost 11 bases, with 21 bases between them. The CDR3 reads CASSPSLMDWTRQYF. The CDR3 nucleotides read TGTGCCAGCTCACCTAGCCTCATGGACTGGACCAGGCAGTATTTT. Full variable domain (outside the CDR3, taken from reference TRBV18 and TRBJ2-3): NAGVMQNPRHLVRRRGQEARLRCSPMKGHSHVYWYRQLPEEGLKFMVYLQKENIIDESGMPKERFSAEFPKEGPSILRIQQVVRGDSAAYFCASSPSLMDWTRQYFGPGTRLTVL.

The chain links TRBV11-3 to TRBJ2-7; weak D call: TRBD2 (6 bases). The CDR3 is 12 amino acids. CDR1 and CDR2 from the germline V gene are SGHNT and YENEEA. V lost 3 bases and J 7 bases, leaving 10 bases between the germline ends. The CDR3 bases are TGTGCCAGCAGCTTGGAGGCGGGAGAGCAGTACTTC. Translated: CASSLEAGEQYF.

This clone was counted a single time. The V call is TRBV18, the J call TRBJ2-4; D is unclear. From germline, CDR1 is KGHSH and CDR2 LQKENI. With 2 bases removed from V and 7 bases from J, the gap between germline ends came to 12 bases. The CDR3 contains 14 residues. CDR3 amino acids: CASSPSDWRNIQYF. The CDR3 DNA reads as TGTGCCAGCTCACCAAGCGACTGGCGGAACATTCAGTACTTC.

The rearrangement joins TRBV5-8 to TRBJ2-2; 8 bases agree with TRBD1. The germline gives CDR1 SGHTS, CDR2 YDEGEE. The V segment lost 5 bases and the J segment 6 bases; nucleotides outside the gene matches: 9. The CDR3 consists of 15 residues. In DNA, the CDR3 is TGTGCCAGCAGTCGCCGACAGGGGATGGCCGGGGAGCTGTTTTTT. It encodes CASSRRQGMAGELFF.

The chain is built from TRBV19 and TRBJ1-1, with 8 bases aligning to TRBD1. Germline V lookup: CDR1 LNHDA, CDR2 SQIVND (reference sequence). After removal of 5 bases from V and 1 base from J, the junction contained 3 bases not matched to a gene. This CDR3 region has 14 residues. Here the CDR3 reads CASSRGQGNTEAFF. The CDR3 DNA sequence: TGTGCCAGTAGTCGCGGACAGGGGAACACTGAAGCTTTCTTT.

The rearrangement uses TRBV29-1 and TRBJ2-6; TRBD2 is a possible D gene (6 bases). The CDR3 spans 14 residues. V lost 3 bases, J lost 3 bases, and 9 bases lay in between. Germline loops: CDR1 SQVTM, CDR2 ANQGSEA. Here the CDR3 DNA reads TGCAGCGTTGATGCCGGGAGTGGGGCCAACGTCCTGACTTTC. Encoded protein: CSVDAGSGANVLTF.

The CDR3 bases are TGTGCCAGCACTCCCGACCGGGACATCAATCAGCCCCAGCATTTT. It is translated as CASTPDRDINQPQHF. The chain links TRBV6-6 to TRBJ1-5, with TRBD1 as a possible D gene (6 bases). The CDR3 consists of 15 residues. Germline V gene data show CDR1 as MNHNY and CDR2 as SVGAGI (reference sequence). Trimming left V 7 bases short and J 3 bases short, with 16 bases between.

The rearrangement uses TRBV19 and TRBJ2-1; possible D gene TRBD2, 7 bases. Germline values: CDR1 LNHDA, CDR2 SQIVND (reference sequence). The CDR3 length is 14 residues. V dropped 7 bases and J dropped 8 bases, with 18 bases sitting between them. The CDR3 protein is CASIGGAKGYEQFF. The CDR3 DNA reads TGTGCCAGTATAGGGGGGGCCAAGGGCTATGAGCAGTTCTTC. The complete variable domain, with remaining parts taken from reference TRBV19 and TRBJ2-1, reads DGGITQSPKYLFRKEGQNVTLSCEQNLNHDAMYWYRQDPGQGLRLIYYSQIVNDFQKGDIAEGYSVSREKKESFPLTVTSAQKNPTAFYLCASIGGAKGYEQFFGPGTRLTVL.

The chain links TRBV7-2 to TRBJ1-4; D may be TRBD1 (5 bases). The V end lost 4 bases, the J end lost 8 bases, and 11 bases lay between the germline ends. This CDR3 has 13 amino acids. Germline assignment: CDR1 SGHTA and CDR2 FQGNSA. The CDR3 sequence is CASSSGGGEKLFF. DNA for the CDR3: TGTGCCAGCAGCTCAGGCGGGGGGGAAAAACTGTTTTTT.